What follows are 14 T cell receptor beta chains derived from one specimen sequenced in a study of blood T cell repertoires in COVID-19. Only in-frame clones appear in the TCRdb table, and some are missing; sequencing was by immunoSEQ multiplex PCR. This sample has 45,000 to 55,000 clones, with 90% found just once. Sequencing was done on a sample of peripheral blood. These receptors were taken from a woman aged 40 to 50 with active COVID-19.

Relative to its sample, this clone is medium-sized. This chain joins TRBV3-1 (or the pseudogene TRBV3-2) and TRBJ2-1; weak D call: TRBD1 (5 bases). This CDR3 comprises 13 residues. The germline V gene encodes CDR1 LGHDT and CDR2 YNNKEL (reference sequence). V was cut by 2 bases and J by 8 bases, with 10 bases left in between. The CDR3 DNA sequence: TGTGCCAGCAGCCAAAACCCAGGGTATGAGCAGTTCTTC. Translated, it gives CASSQNPGYEQFF.

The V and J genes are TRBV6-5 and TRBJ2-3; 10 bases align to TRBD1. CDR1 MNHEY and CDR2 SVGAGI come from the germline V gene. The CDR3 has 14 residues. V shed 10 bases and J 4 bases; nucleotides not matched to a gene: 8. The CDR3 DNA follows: TGTGCCACCATAGACAGGGGGCTGGCAGATACGCAGTATTTT. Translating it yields CATIDRGLADTQYF.

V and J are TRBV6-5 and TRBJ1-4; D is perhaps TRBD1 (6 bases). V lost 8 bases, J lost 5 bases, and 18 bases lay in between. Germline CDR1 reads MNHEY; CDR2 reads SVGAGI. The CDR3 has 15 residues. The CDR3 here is CASRLSQGTNEKLFF. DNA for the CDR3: TGTGCCAGCCGCCTCTCCCAGGGGACAAATGAAAAACTGTTTTTT.

CDR3 protein: CAISEPGVHNEQFF. The CDR3 DNA reads as TGTGCCATCAGTGAGCCAGGGGTTCACAATGAGCAGTTCTTC. The chain is built from TRBV10-3 and TRBJ2-1; D possibly corresponds to TRBD1 (6 bases). Germline V gene data show CDR1 as ENHRY and CDR2 as SYGVKD. The CDR3 covers 14 residues. The V and J ends lost 2 bases and 5 bases respectively, with 10 bases between them.

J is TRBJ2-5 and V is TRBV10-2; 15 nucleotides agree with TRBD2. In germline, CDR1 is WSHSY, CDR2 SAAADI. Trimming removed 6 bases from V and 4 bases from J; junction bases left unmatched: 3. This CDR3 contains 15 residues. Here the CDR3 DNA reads TGCGCCAGCAGCGGACTAGCGGGGGGGCGAGAGACCCAGTACTTC. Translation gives CASSGLAGGRETQYF.

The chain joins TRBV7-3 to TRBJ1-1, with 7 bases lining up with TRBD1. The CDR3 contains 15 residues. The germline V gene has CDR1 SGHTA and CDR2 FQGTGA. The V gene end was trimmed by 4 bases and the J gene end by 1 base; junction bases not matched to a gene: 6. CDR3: CASSSNRGGNTEAFF. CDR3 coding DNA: TGTGCCAGCAGCTCAAACAGGGGTGGGAACACTGAAGCTTTCTTT.

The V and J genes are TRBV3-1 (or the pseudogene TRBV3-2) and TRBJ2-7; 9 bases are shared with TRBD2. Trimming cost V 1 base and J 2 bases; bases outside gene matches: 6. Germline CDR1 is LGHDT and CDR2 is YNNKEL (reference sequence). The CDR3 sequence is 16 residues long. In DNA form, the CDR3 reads TGTGCCAGCAGCCAAGTCGGCAGCGGGGGGACCTACGAGCAGTACTTC. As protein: CASSQVGSGGTYEQYF.

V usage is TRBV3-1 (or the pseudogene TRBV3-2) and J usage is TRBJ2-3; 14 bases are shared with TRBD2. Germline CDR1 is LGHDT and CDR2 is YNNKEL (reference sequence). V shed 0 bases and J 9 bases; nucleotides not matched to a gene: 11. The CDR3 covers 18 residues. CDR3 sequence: CASSQEPGGTSGGGTQYF. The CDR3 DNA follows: TGTGCCAGCAGCCAAGAGCCTGGAGGGACTAGCGGGGGAGGGACGCAGTATTTT.

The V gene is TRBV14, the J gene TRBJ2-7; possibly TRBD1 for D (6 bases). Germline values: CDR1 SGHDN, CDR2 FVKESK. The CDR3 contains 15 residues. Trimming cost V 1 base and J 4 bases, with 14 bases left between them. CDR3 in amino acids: CASSQGIRGSYEQYF. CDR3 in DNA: TGTGCCAGCAGCCAAGGGATCAGGGGCTCGTACGAGCAGTACTTC. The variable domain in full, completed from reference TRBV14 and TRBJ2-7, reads EAGVTQFPSHSVIEKGQTVTLRCDPISGHDNLYWYRRVMGKEIKFLLHFVKESKQDESGMPNNRFLAERTGGTYSTLKVQPAELEDSGVYFCASSQGIRGSYEQYFGPGTRLTVT.

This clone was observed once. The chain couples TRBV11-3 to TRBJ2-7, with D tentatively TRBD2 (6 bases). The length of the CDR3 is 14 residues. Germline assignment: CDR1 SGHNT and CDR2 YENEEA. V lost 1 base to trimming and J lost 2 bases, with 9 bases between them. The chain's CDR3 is CASSLGPGAYEQYF. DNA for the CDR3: TGTGCCAGCAGCTTAGGCCCGGGAGCCTACGAGCAGTACTTC.

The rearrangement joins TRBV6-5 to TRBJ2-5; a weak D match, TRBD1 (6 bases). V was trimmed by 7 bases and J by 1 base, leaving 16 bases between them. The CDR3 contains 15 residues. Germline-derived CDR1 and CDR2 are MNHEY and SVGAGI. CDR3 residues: CASTSGTGTQETQYF. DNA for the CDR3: TGTGCCAGCACAAGTGGAACAGGGACCCAAGAGACCCAGTACTTC.

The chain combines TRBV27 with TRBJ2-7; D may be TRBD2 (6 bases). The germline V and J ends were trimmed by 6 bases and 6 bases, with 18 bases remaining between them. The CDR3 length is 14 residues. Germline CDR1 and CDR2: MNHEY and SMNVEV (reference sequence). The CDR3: CASSRWRGAVEQYF. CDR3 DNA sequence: TGTGCCAGCAGCAGATGGCGCGGGGCCGTCGAGCAGTACTTC.

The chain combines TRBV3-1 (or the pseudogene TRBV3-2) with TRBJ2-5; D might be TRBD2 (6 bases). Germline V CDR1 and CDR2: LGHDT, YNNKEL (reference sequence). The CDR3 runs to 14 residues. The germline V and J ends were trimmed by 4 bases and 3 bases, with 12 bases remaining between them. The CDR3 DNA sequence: TGTGCCAGCAGCCTCATCTGGGGGGAAGAGACCCAGTACTTC. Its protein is CASSLIWGEETQYF.

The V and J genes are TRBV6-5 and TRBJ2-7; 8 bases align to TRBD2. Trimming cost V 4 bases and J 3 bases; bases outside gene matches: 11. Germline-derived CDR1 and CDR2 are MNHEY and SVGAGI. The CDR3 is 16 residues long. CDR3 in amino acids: CASSSQTGGTSYEQYF. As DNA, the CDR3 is TGTGCCAGCAGTTCTCAGACGGGGGGGACTAGCTACGAGCAGTACTTC.